Each of the 24 T cell receptor beta chains below was sequenced from the same sample in a study of cytomegalovirus exposure and HLA in healthy donors. Vbeta (60) and Jbeta (13) primers were used in the PCR. The protocol was immunoSEQ multiplex PCR, while the TCRdb copy is restricted to in-frame clones and leaves out a portion. The table shows 150,000 to 200,000 clones, with roughly nine tenths occurring only once. Material for sequencing was PBMCs. The receptor set was obtained from a boy younger than 10 in good health and CMV-seronegative.

This chain links TRBV6-5 with TRBJ2-3; D remains unclear. CDR3 length: 13 amino acids. Between the trimmed V and J ends, which lost 2 bases and 1 base, there was a span of 4 bases. The germline CDR1 and CDR2 sequences are MNHEY and SVGAGI. CDR3 loop: CASSYRGTDTQYF. In nucleotides, the CDR3 is TGTGCCAGCAGTTACAGAGGCACAGATACGCAGTATTTT.

The rearrangement uses TRBV6-1 and TRBJ1-4; TRBD1 agrees at 10 bases. The junction had 8 bases not matched to a gene; V was cut back by 8 bases and J by 11 bases. CDR1 MNHNS and CDR2 SASEGT come from the germline V gene. The CDR3 spans 13 residues. CDR3 protein: CASRDRGIWKLFF. The CDR3 DNA reads as TGTGCCAGCCGGGACAGGGGTATTTGGAAACTGTTTTTT.

This clone was observed a few times. V gene TRBV6-5 combines with J gene TRBJ1-5; maybe TRBD1 (5 bases). Germline V gene data show CDR1 as MNHEY and CDR2 as SVGAGI. The germline V and J ends were trimmed by 6 bases and 8 bases, with 17 bases remaining between them. This CDR3 has 14 residues. Here the CDR3 reads CASSAFGAGKPQHF. CDR3 in DNA: TGTGCCAGCAGCGCCTTCGGGGCGGGGAAGCCCCAGCATTTT.

The rearrangement uses TRBV7-2 and TRBJ2-3; D is possibly TRBD2 (6 bases). Germline CDR1 is SGHTA and CDR2 is FQGNSA. The CDR3 sequence is 14 residues long. The V gene lost 3 bases and the J gene lost 14 bases, with 21 bases spanning the gap. The CDR3, as DNA: TGTGCCAGCAGCTTCGGGGGTACTCGGGATCAGCCGTATTTT. This gives the protein CASSFGGTRDQPYF.

This rearrangement joins TRBV6-1 to TRBJ2-3, with D unclear. The CDR3 length is 11 residues. Germline CDR1 MNHNS, CDR2 SASEGT. With 7 bases removed from V and 0 bases from J, the gap between germline ends came to 2 bases. The CDR3 DNA is TGTGCCAGCACTAGCACAGATACGCAGTATTTT. Translation: CASTSTDTQYF.

This clone occurred once. This sequence joins TRBV18 and TRBJ2-1, with 13 bases matching TRBD2. The CDR3 is made up of 16 amino acids. Germline CDR1 and CDR2: KGHSH and LQKENI. V dropped 3 bases and J dropped 5; count of bases not matched to a gene: 4. This CDR3 is CASSPKLAGGDNEQFF. In nucleotides, the CDR3 is TGTGCCAGCTCACCCAAACTAGCGGGAGGGGACAATGAGCAGTTCTTC.

V and J are TRBV7-3 and TRBJ2-1; TRBD2 is a possible D gene (5 bases). The germline V and J ends were trimmed by 5 bases and 5 bases, with 13 bases remaining between them. From germline, CDR1 is SGHTA and CDR2 FQGTGA. The length of the CDR3 is 14 residues. CDR3 coding DNA: TGTGCCAGCAGCCGTGCGGGTCCTAACAATGAGCAGTTCTTC. It is translated as CASSRAGPNNEQFF.

The V gene is TRBV4-1, the J gene TRBJ1-4, with no clear D. Trimming took 3 bases from V and 0 from J, leaving 17 bases between them. Looked up from germline, CDR1 is MGHRA and CDR2 is YSYEKL. This CDR3 has 18 residues. The CDR3 is CASSHVRWIQATNEKLFF. The CDR3 DNA follows: TGCGCCAGCAGCCATGTTAGATGGATTCAGGCAACTAATGAAAAACTGTTTTTT.

The chain recombines TRBV5-1 with TRBJ1-2; 11 positions match TRBD1. Germline CDR1 is SGHRS and CDR2 is YFSETQ. Trimming cost V 2 bases and J 8 bases; bases outside gene matches: 8. This CDR3 contains 15 residues. The CDR3 loop reads CASSFAPGQGGGYTF. In DNA form, the CDR3 reads TGCGCCAGCAGCTTCGCCCCGGGACAGGGGGGAGGCTACACCTTC.

Of note for this clone: One junction end does not reproduce the germline sequence, and a read error may be involved. The chain recombines TRBV7-9 with TRBJ2-1; 8 bases match TRBD2. Germline values: CDR1 SEHNR, CDR2 FQNEAQ (reference sequence). This CDR3 has 17 residues. CDR3 amino acids: CSSSPPSGGLSRNEQFF. The CDR3, as DNA: TGTTCCAGCAGCCCTCCCAGCGGGGGCCTCTCGCGAAATGAGCAGTTCTTC. Full variable domain (rest looked up from reference TRBV7-9 and TRBJ2-1): DTGVSQNPRHKITKRGQNVTFRCDPISEHNRLYWYRQTLGQGPEFLTYFQNEAQLEKSRLLSDRFSAERPKGSFSTLEIQRTEQGDSAMYLCSSSPPSGGLSRNEQFFGPGTRLTVL.

The CDR3 DNA is TGCGCCAGCAGCTTGGTGGGACTAGCGGACACAGATACGCAGTATTTT. Its protein product is CASSLVGLADTDTQYF. The chain employs TRBV5-1 and TRBJ2-3, with TRBD2 matching over 11 bases. Germline trimming cut 0 bases from V and 2 bases from J; bases unmatched to any gene: 2. Per the germline V gene, CDR1 is SGHRS and CDR2 is YFSETQ. The CDR3 is made up of 16 amino acids. Drawing the rest from reference TRBV5-1 and TRBJ2-3, the complete variable domain is KAGVTQTPRYLIKTRGQQVTLSCSPISGHRSVSWYQQTPGQGLQFLFEYFSETQRNKGNFPGRFSGRQFSNSRSEMNVSTLELGDSALYLCASSLVGLADTDTQYFGPGTRLTVL.

The gene calls are TRBV6-1 and TRBJ2-5; D possibly corresponds to TRBD2 (6 bases). The CDR3 has 17 amino acids. The germline V gene has CDR1 MNHNS and CDR2 SASEGT. V was trimmed by 3 bases and J by 2 bases, leaving 19 bases between them. As DNA, the CDR3 is TGTGCCAGCAGTGATGAAAGGGACTCGGAAGGTCAAGAGACCCAGTACTTC. Translation gives CASSDERDSEGQETQYF.

This clone was recorded once. The rearrangement links TRBV19 to TRBJ2-2; 7 positions agree with TRBD1. This CDR3 region has 14 residues. Germline V gene data show CDR1 as LNHDA and CDR2 as SQIVND (reference sequence). V lost 3 bases and J lost 7; bases outside the gene matches: 5. CDR3 protein: CASSILQGNGELFF. The CDR3 nucleotides read TGTGCCAGTAGTATTTTACAGGGGAACGGGGAGCTGTTTTTT.

The chain has TRBV18 and TRBJ2-5; TRBD2 matches 15 bases. Germline CDR1 reads KGHSH; CDR2 reads LQKENI. This CDR3 has 18 residues. V shed 6 bases, J shed 5 bases, and the junction held 13 bases outside the gene matches. CDR3 DNA sequence: TGTGCCAGCTCGCCCGTCCAGGGACTAGCGGGGGGCCGGGAGACCCAGTACTTC. It codes for CASSPVQGLAGGRETQYF.

The rearrangement links TRBV28 to TRBJ1-5, with D possibly TRBD1 on 6 matching bases. Germline CDR1 MDHEN, CDR2 SYDVKM. The CDR3 extends over 12 amino acids. The CDR3 nucleotides read TGTGCAGCAGGGGAGTCGAGTCAGCCCCAGCATTTT. Translated, it gives CAAGESSQPQHF.

The chain recombines TRBV11-2 with TRBJ2-5; tentative D call: TRBD2 (5 bases). The CDR3 sequence is 14 residues long. The V gene lost 1 base and the J gene lost 4 bases, with 10 bases spanning the gap. Germline V lookup: CDR1 SGHAT, CDR2 FQNNGV. The CDR3 loop reads CASSLGSAGETQYF. The DNA for the CDR3 is TGTGCCAGCAGCTTAGGTTCGGCGGGAGAGACCCAGTACTTC.

The V call is TRBV19, the J call TRBJ2-1; 8 bases line up with TRBD1. The germline gives CDR1 LNHDA, CDR2 SQIVND (reference sequence). The CDR3 runs 15 residues. V trimming: 5 bases; J trimming: 6 bases; junction bases outside the gene matches: 9. The CDR3 is CASSLRDRLINEQFF. The CDR3 DNA sequence: TGTGCCAGTAGTCTCCGGGACAGGCTAATCAATGAGCAGTTCTTC.

The rearrangement uses TRBV28 and TRBJ2-1; 11 bases are a match to TRBD2. The V and J ends lost 4 bases and 0 bases, in that order; junction bases with no gene match: 8. The CDR3 has 18 residues. Germline CDR1 is MDHEN and CDR2 is SYDVKM. This chain's CDR3 is CASSSLGLAGLSYNEQFF. CDR3 DNA sequence: TGTGCCAGCAGTTCACTCGGACTAGCGGGTCTCTCCTACAATGAGCAGTTCTTC.

The V gene is TRBV6-6, the J gene TRBJ2-7; D remains unclear. This CDR3 is built from 14 residues. Trimming shortened V by 5 bases and J by 5 bases, and 16 bases separated the two germline ends. Germline CDR1 is MNHNY and CDR2 is SVGAGI (reference sequence). CDR3 sequence (DNA): TGTGCCAGCAGTACTCCGGGTTCCCCGAACGAGCAGTACTTC. Protein: CASSTPGSPNEQYF.

The rearrangement links TRBV6-1 to TRBJ2-1; perhaps TRBD1 as D (5 bases). The CDR3 contains 13 residues. Germline-derived CDR1 and CDR2 are MNHNS and SASEGT. The V end lost 6 bases, the J end lost 4 bases, and 10 bases lay between the germline ends. The CDR3 DNA reads TGTGCCAGCAGGGATACAGGTTACAATGAGCAGTTCTTC. This sequence encodes CASRDTGYNEQFF.

The chain carries TRBV7-8 and TRBJ2-7, with D perhaps matching TRBD2 (6 bases). Trimming removed 1 base from V and 0 bases from J, with 10 bases in between. The CDR3 runs 15 residues. CDR1 is SGHVS and CDR2 is FQNEAQ in the germline V gene. CDR3 sequence: CASSLGRTTSYEQYF. The CDR3 DNA sequence: TGTGCCAGCAGCTTAGGGCGGACTACCTCCTACGAGCAGTACTTC.

The V and J genes are TRBV6-1 and TRBJ2-1; D possibly corresponds to TRBD1 (6 bases). This CDR3 has 15 amino acids. Germline CDR1 reads MNHNS; CDR2 reads SASEGT. Trimming stripped 7 bases from V and 4 bases from J, with 17 bases between. The chain's CDR3 is CASTLPRTVYNEQFF. The CDR3, as DNA: TGTGCCAGCACCCTACCCAGGACAGTTTACAATGAGCAGTTCTTC.

This clone was seen a few times. V usage is TRBV28 and J usage is TRBJ2-2; D is unclear. The CDR3 is 13 residues long. Germline-derived CDR1 and CDR2 are MDHEN and SYDVKM. Trimming stripped 5 bases from V and 2 bases from J, with 6 bases between. The CDR3 spells CASSRLNTGELFF. The CDR3 coding sequence is TGTGCCAGCAGTCGTTTAAACACCGGGGAGCTGTTTTTT. The variable domain in full, with the rest retrieved from reference TRBV28 and TRBJ2-2, is DVKVTQSSRYLVKRTGEKVFLECVQDMDHENMFWYRQDPGLGLRLIYFSYDVKMKEKGDIPEGYSVSREKKERFSLILESASTNQTSMYLCASSRLNTGELFFGEGSRLTVL.

The J gene is TRBJ2-5, the V gene TRBV6-5; maybe TRBD1 (6 bases). From germline, CDR1 is MNHEY and CDR2 SVGAGI. V lost 6 bases to trimming and J lost 4 bases, with 12 bases between them. The CDR3 extends over 13 amino acids. DNA for the CDR3: TGTGCCAGCAGGCCACAGGGAAGAGAGACCCAGTACTTC. Its protein product is CASRPQGRETQYF.